Shown below are 16 T cell receptor beta chains from a single sample sequenced in a study of breast tumors, draining lymph nodes, adjacent tissues. TCRdb reanalysed the multiplex PCR reads using MiXCR and keeps one entry per CDR3 protein. The profile shows fewer than 15,000 distinct CDR3 sequences, roughly 60% of them singletons. The specimen was tumor-adjacent breast tissue. The receptors were sampled from a female donor with breast cancer. Some clones in this sample may be carry-over from other donors' samples.

The chain uses TRBV15 and TRBJ2-1; 8 bases fit TRBD2. Unmatched junction bases numbered 8, after V lost 3 bases and J lost 7 bases. CDR1 and CDR2 (germline): LNHNV, YYDKDF (reference sequence). The CDR3 loop spans 15 amino acids. In DNA form, the CDR3 reads TGTGCCACCAGCAGTACCCCGGGACTAGGAAATGAGCAGTTCTTC. Protein product: CATSSTPGLGNEQFF.

CDR3 in amino acids: CASSEVGTSGTYEQYF. CDR3 sequence (DNA): TGTGCCAGCAGTGAAGTGGGGACTAGCGGAACCTACGAGCAGTACTTC. The J gene is TRBJ2-7, the V gene TRBV6-1, with 11 bases lining up with TRBD2. V trimming: 1 base; J trimming: 2 bases; junction bases outside the gene matches: 4. The CDR3 is made up of 16 amino acids. The germline V gene encodes CDR1 MNHNS and CDR2 SASEGT.

The chain combines TRBV24-1 with TRBJ1-2; 10 nucleotides match TRBD1. Germline V gene data show CDR1 as KGHDR and CDR2 as SFDVKD. The CDR3 has 16 amino acids. The ends lost 2 bases at V and 1 base at J; junction bases unmatched: 3. DNA of the CDR3: TGTGCCACCAGTGATTCTTGGACAGGGGGTAACTATGGCTACACCTTC. Translating gives CATSDSWTGGNYGYTF.

This clonotype showed up just a few times. This chain connects TRBV6-4 to TRBJ1-2; perhaps TRBD1 as D (5 bases). V shed 5 bases and J shed 4 bases, with 11 bases lying between them. CDR1 and CDR2 from the germline V gene are MRHNA and SNTAGT. CDR3 length: 13 residues. The DNA for the CDR3 is TGTGCCAGCAGTACCGAGGGGACCTATGGCTACACCTTC. Translated, it gives CASSTEGTYGYTF.

This clonotype was seen many times. The J gene is TRBJ2-1, the V gene TRBV4-1; 9 positions agree with TRBD1. The CDR3 consists of 16 residues. Trimming at V came to 1 base and at J to 7 bases, leaving 8 bases not matched to a gene. CDR1 and CDR2 from the germline V gene are MGHRA and YSYEKL. The CDR3, as DNA: TGCGCCAGCAGCCAAGGCGACAGGGGGTGGAAAAATGAGCAGTTCTTC. This translates into CASSQGDRGWKNEQFF.

The chain links TRBV20-1 to TRBJ1-4, with a weak D call TRBD1 (6 bases). Germline assignment: CDR1 DFQATT and CDR2 SNEGSKA (reference sequence). The CDR3 covers 13 residues. V was pared by 3 bases and J by 3 bases, with 8 bases between. The CDR3 DNA is TGCAGTGCTAGCCCAGGGGCTAATGAAAAACTGTTTTTT. Amino acid sequence: CSASPGANEKLFF.

In its sample, this clonotype was seen a few times. The conserved final phenylalanine or tryptophan is absent from the CDR3, which likely points to a read error. This sequence joins TRBV7-8 and TRBJ2-7; no firm D call. V gave up 1 base and J gave up 2 bases, with 3 bases separating them. The CDR3 extends over 12 amino acids. CDR1 and CDR2 from the germline V gene are SGHVS and FQNEAQ. CDR3 amino acids: CASSLGTYEQYR. In DNA form, the CDR3 reads TGTGCCAGCAGCTTAGGTACCTACGAGCAGTACAGA.

The chain joins TRBV20-1 to TRBJ1-2, with unresolved D. V was cut by 1 base and J by 0 bases, with 9 bases left in between. Germline V gene data show CDR1 as DFQATT and CDR2 as SNEGSKA (reference sequence). The CDR3 sequence is 14 residues long. This CDR3 is CSARGETSNYGYTF. Written as DNA, the CDR3 is TGCAGTGCTAGAGGCGAGACTTCTAACTATGGCTACACCTTC.

This clonotype was seen repeatedly, ten times or more. The chain links TRBV9 to TRBJ2-1; tentatively, D is TRBD2 (5 bases). This CDR3 has 13 residues. From germline, CDR1 is SGDLS and CDR2 YYNGEE. V was cut by 3 bases and J by 9 bases, with 13 bases left in between. DNA of the CDR3: TGTGCCAGCAGCGAAGTAAGCGGTACTGAGCAGTTCTTC. This translates into CASSEVSGTEQFF.

V gene TRBV9 combines with J gene TRBJ2-3, with D unresolved. The CDR3 loop spans 15 amino acids. V was shortened by 0 bases and J by 5 bases, with 13 bases between the two germline ends. From germline, CDR1 is SGDLS and CDR2 YYNGEE. CDR3 coding DNA: TGTGCCAGCAGCGTAGGGCAGTCTACACAAGATACGCAGTATTTT. Translated: CASSVGQSTQDTQYF.

This clonotype was seen at least ten times. The V gene is TRBV2, the J gene TRBJ1-4; 7 bases are a match to TRBD1. This CDR3 has 17 residues. Germline V gives CDR1 SNHLY, CDR2 FYNNEI. The V gene end was trimmed by 6 bases and the J gene end by 1 base; junction bases not matched to a gene: 11. CDR3 residues: CASRRTTGRVTNEKLFF. DNA of the CDR3: TGTGCCAGCAGACGCACGACAGGGCGAGTAACTAATGAAAAACTGTTTTTT.

In this sample, this clonotype turned up many times. The chain joins TRBV11-2 to TRBJ2-1; unclear D gene. The CDR3 sequence is 12 residues long. The germline CDR1 and CDR2 sequences are SGHAT and FQNNGV. V shed 3 bases and J shed 7 bases, with 7 bases lying between them. The DNA for the CDR3 is TGTGCCAGCAGCTTCATTATAAATGAGCAGTTCTTC. Translation gives CASSFIINEQFF. The variable domain in full, with the rest retrieved from reference TRBV11-2 and TRBJ2-1, is EAGVAQSPRYKIIEKRQSVAFWCNPISGHATLYWYQQILGQGPKLLIQFQNNGVVDDSQLPKDRFSAERLKGVDSTLKIQPAKLEDSAVYLCASSFIINEQFFGPGTRLTVL.

The genes are TRBV19 and TRBJ2-7, with TRBD2 matching over 15 bases. Germline-derived CDR1 and CDR2 are LNHDA and SQIVND (reference sequence). The CDR3 runs to 16 residues. Trimming took 7 bases from V and 5 from J; bases not matched to a gene: 9. The chain's CDR3 is CASNEGTSGRTHEQYF. CDR3 DNA sequence: TGTGCCAGTAACGAGGGGACTAGCGGGAGGACCCACGAGCAGTACTTC.

By share, this clonotype ranks as medium-sized. The CDR3 here is CASSQEGTTDTQYF. CDR3 in DNA: TGTGCCAGCAGCCAAGAAGGGACCACAGATACGCAGTATTTT. J is TRBJ2-3 and V is TRBV14; D possibly uses TRBD1 or TRBD2 (5 bases each). The V gene's germline CDR1 is SGHDN and CDR2 FVKESK. The CDR3 consists of 14 residues. Trimming pared 0 bases from V and 2 bases from J, leaving 6 bases between.

V and J are TRBV12-3 or TRBV12-4 and TRBJ2-3; perhaps D is TRBD1 or TRBD2 (7 bases each). V lost 7 bases to trimming and J lost 1 base, with 18 bases between them. This CDR3 is built from 16 residues. The chain's CDR3 is CASTVSGTDGTDTQYF. The CDR3, as DNA: TGTGCCAGCACCGTGAGCGGGACAGATGGCACAGATACGCAGTATTTT.

By sample fraction, this clonotype is medium-sized. The rearrangement uses TRBV12-3 or TRBV12-4 and TRBJ2-7, with TRBD1 matching 9 bases. With V trimmed by 8 bases and J by 5 bases, 10 bases remained unmatched. This CDR3 is 14 amino acids long. The CDR3, as DNA: TGTGCCAGCCCGGGACAGGGCCCAAACAACGAGCAGTACTTC. Protein product: CASPGQGPNNEQYF.